This TCR beta chain appears in the sequencing data of a study of read filtering for tumor transcriptome and immune sequencing. Study outcomes and limitations: The sorted CD138-negative fraction was a mixed bone marrow immune population, not purified T cells.

The library was built from around 0.4 ug RNA with molecular barcoded adaptors for alpha/delta and beta/gamma chains. TCRdb passed the reads through MiXCR, listing each CDR3 protein once. This table has 85,000 to 100,000 distinct CDR3 sequences, roughly 21% appearing once. Details on this clonotype: Antigen unknown. A much bigger clone sits one base away, suggesting this may be a read error.

Germline CDR1 MGHRA, CDR2 YSYEKL. V gave up 1 base and J gave up 4 bases; unmatched junction bases: 7. This CDR3 has 15 amino acids. At the time of active disease, bone marrow was collected from every patient. Sequenced sample: a population of CD138-negative cells sorted from bone marrow. This receptor was identified in a donor over 35 with multiple myeloma. The chain employs TRBV4-1 and TRBJ2-7; TRBD2 matches at 7 bases. CDR3 in amino acids: CASSQGGRGLYEQYF. CDR3 coding DNA: TGCGCCAGCAGCCAAGGTGGGAGGGGATTGTACGAGCAGTACTTC.